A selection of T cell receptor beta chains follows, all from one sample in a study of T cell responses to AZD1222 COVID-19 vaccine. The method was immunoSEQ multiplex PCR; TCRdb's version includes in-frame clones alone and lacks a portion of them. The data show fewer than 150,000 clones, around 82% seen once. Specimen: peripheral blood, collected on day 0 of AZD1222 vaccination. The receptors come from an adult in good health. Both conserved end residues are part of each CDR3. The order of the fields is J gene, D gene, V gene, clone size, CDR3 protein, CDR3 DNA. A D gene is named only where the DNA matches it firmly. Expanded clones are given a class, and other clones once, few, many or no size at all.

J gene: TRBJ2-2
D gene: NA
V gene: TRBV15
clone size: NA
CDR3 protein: CATSRDRHPNTGELFF
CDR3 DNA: TGTGCCACCAGCAGAGATCGCCACCCGAACACCGGGGAGCTGTTTTTT

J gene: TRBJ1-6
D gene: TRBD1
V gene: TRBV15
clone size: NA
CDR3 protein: CATSTGRDRNSPLHF
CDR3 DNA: TGTGCCACCAGTACCGGCCGGGACAGAAATTCACCCCTCCACTTT

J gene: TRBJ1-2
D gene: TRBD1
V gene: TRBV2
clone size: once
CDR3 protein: CASSPRDSIPYGYTF
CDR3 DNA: TGTGCCAGCAGCCCCCGGGACAGCATCCCCTATGGCTACACCTTC

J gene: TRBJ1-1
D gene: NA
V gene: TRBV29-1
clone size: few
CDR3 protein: CSVWEGRVNAFF
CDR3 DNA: TGCAGCGTGTGGGAGGGGCGGGTAAACGCTTTCTTT

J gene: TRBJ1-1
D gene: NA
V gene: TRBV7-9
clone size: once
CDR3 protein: CASSSWGEGTEAFF
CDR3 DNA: TGTGCCAGCAGTTCGTGGGGCGAGGGAACTGAAGCTTTCTTT

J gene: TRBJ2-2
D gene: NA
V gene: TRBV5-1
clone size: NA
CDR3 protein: CASSLGSRTANAGELFF
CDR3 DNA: TGCGCCAGCAGCTTGGGGAGTAGGACGGCTAATGCCGGGGAGCTGTTTTTT

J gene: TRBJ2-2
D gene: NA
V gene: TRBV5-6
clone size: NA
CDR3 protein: CASSLLLRGELFF
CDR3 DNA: TGTGCCAGCAGCCTACTACTCCGGGGGGAGCTGTTTTTT

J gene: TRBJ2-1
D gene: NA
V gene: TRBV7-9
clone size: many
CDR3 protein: CASSPRSGGMGNEQFF
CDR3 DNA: TGTGCCAGCAGCCCCCGCTCGGGGGGCATGGGGAATGAGCAGTTCTTC

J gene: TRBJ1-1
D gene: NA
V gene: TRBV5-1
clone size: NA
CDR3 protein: CASSLERRGGRTEAFF
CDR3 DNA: TGCGCCAGCAGCTTAGAACGCCGGGGAGGGCGGACTGAAGCTTTCTTT

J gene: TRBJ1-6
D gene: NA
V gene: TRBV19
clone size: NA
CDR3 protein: CASSTAGPGDSPLHF
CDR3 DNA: TGTGCCAGTAGCACCGCCGGGCCAGGAGATTCACCCCTCCACTTT

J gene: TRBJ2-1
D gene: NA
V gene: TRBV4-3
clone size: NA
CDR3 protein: CASSYSLGPLYNEQFF
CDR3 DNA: TGCGCCAGCAGCTACTCACTAGGACCCCTCTACAATGAGCAGTTCTTC

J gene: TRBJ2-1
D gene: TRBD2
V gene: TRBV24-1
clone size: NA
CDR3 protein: CATTGLAGGYNEQFF
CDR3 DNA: TGTGCCACCACCGGACTAGCGGGGGGGTACAATGAGCAGTTCTTC

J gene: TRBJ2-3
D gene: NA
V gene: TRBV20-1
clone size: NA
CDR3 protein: CSAVPGDTQYF
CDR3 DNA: TGCAGTGCTGTCCCCGGGGACACGCAGTATTTT

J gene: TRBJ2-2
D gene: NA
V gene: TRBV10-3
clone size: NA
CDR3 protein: CAISEPRRSGPNTGELFF
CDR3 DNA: TGTGCCATCAGTGAGCCTCGAAGGTCGGGGCCAAACACCGGGGAGCTGTTTTTT

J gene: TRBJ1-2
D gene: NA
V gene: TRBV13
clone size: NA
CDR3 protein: CASSLGTGSYGYTF
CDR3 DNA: TGTGCCAGCAGCTTAGGTACAGGGAGCTATGGCTACACCTTC

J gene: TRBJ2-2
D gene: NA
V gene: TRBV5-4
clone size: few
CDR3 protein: CASSLGVGELFF
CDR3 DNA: TGTGCCAGCAGCTTGGGTGTGGGGGAGCTGTTTTTT

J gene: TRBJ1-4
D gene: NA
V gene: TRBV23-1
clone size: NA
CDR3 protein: CASSQSRQYGATNEKLFF
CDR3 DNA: TGCGCCAGCAGTCAATCAAGACAGTACGGGGCAACTAATGAAAAACTGTTTTTT

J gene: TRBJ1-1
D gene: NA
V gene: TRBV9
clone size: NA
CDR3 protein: CASSGGQSTAEAFF
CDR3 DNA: TGTGCCAGCAGCGGCGGACAGTCTACCGCTGAAGCTTTCTTT

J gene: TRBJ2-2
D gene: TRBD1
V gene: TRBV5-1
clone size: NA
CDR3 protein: CASSLDRRNTGELFF
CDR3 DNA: TGCGCCAGCAGCCTGGACAGGAGGAATACCGGGGAGCTGTTTTTT

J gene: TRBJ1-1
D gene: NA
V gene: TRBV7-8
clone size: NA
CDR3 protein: CASRRGGNTEAFF
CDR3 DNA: TGTGCCAGCCGGCGAGGGGGGAACACTGAAGCTTTCTTT

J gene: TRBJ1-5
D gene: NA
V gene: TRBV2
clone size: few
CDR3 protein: CASSDAHGWAQHF
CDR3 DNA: TGTGCCAGCAGTGACGCACACGGCTGGGCCCAGCATTTT

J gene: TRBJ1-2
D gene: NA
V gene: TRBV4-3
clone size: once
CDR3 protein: CASSQDPGGAGYTF
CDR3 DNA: TGCGCCAGCAGCCAAGATCCGGGGGGTGCTGGCTACACCTTC

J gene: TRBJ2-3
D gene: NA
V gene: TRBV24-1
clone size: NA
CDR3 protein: CATGEPGTDTQYF
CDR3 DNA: TGTGCCACCGGAGAGCCGGGAACCGATACGCAGTATTTT

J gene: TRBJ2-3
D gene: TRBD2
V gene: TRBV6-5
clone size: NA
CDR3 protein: CASRRLAGNVDTQYF
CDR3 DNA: TGTGCCAGCAGACGACTAGCGGGGAACGTAGATACGCAGTATTTT

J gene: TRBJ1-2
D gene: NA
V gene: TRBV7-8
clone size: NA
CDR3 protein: CASSRGQGRNGYTF
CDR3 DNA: TGTGCCAGCAGCCGAGGCCAGGGACGGAATGGCTACACCTTC

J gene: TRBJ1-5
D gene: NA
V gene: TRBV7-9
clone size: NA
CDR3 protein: CASSWRGDQPQHF
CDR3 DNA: TGTGCCAGCAGCTGGAGGGGGGATCAGCCCCAGCATTTT

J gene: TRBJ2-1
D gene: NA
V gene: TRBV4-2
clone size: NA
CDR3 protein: CASSQARDGANEQFF
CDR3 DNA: TGTGCCAGCAGCCAAGCACGCGATGGAGCCAATGAGCAGTTCTTC

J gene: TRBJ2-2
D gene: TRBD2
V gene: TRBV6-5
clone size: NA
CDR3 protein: CASRPNSGGPGELFF
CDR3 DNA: TGTGCCAGCAGACCCAATAGCGGGGGGCCCGGGGAGCTGTTTTTT

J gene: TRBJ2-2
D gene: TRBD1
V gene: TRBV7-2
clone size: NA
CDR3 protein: CASRAQGHHTGELFF
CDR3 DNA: TGTGCCAGCAGAGCACAGGGGCACCACACCGGGGAGCTGTTTTTT

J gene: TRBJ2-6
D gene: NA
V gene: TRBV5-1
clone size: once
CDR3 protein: CASSPYPGAGANVLTF
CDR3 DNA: TGCGCCAGCAGCCCCTACCCGGGGGCTGGGGCCAACGTCCTGACTTTC

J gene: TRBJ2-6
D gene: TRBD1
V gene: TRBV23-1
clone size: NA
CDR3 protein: CASSQSGQGAALGANVLTF
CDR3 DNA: TGCGCCAGCAGTCAATCGGGACAGGGGGCCGCGCTAGGGGCCAACGTCCTGACTTTC

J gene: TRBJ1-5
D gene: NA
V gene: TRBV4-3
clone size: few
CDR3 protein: CASSQDQDPRPQHF
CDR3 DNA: TGCGCCAGCAGCCAAGATCAGGACCCCCGGCCCCAGCATTTT

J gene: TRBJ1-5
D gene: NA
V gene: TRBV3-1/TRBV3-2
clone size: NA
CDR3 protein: CASSPRGGSGNQPQHF
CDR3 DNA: TGTGCCAGCAGCCCCCGAGGGGGTTCTGGCAATCAGCCCCAGCATTTT